This entry lists 27 T cell receptor beta chains sequenced from one sample in a study of cytomegalovirus exposure and HLA in healthy donors (dated by TCRdb to about 2017). Receptor amplification or capture employed the immunoSEQ multiplex PCR assay. A mixture of 60 forward primers for TCR Vbeta segments and 13 reverse primers for TCR Jbeta segments was used in the multiplex PCR. As stored in TCRdb, this immuneACCESS dataset retains in-frame rearrangements with V and J assigned. A fraction of the clones does not appear; measured against another copy, unresolved V genes explain less than half of the discrepancy, and the remainder lacks a known reason. The sample includes about 200,000 clones, with 82% observed a single time. Around 6.3% of the sample is taken by the ten largest. Input material: PBMCs. These TCRs come from a woman aged 45-60 years in good health and CMV-seropositive.

The V call is TRBV7-8, the J call TRBJ1-2, with TRBD1 identical over 8 bases. Per germline, CDR1 SGHVS and CDR2 FQNEAQ. The CDR3 spans 13 residues. V dropped 2 bases and J dropped 7; count of bases not matched to a gene: 3. The CDR3 bases are TGTGCCAGCAGCTTAACAGGGGGACGTGGCTACACCTTC. It encodes CASSLTGGRGYTF.

The rearrangement joins TRBV28 to TRBJ1-2; D remains ambiguous. CDR3 length: 12 residues. Trimming cost V 4 bases and J 8 bases, with 11 bases left between them. The V gene's germline CDR1 is MDHEN and CDR2 SYDVKM. CDR3 sequence reads: CASSSQSEGYTF. The CDR3 DNA reads TGTGCCAGCAGTTCTCAATCCGAGGGCTACACCTTC.

In this sample, this clone turned up once. This chain uses TRBV6-5 with TRBJ1-6; no definite D call. V shed 7 bases and J shed 0 bases, with 10 bases lying between them. This CDR3 spans 15 amino acids. Germline loops: CDR1 MNHEY, CDR2 SVGAGI. CDR3 in DNA: TGTGCCAGCACGAACAGACACTCCTATAATTCACCCCTCCACTTT. Residues: CASTNRHSYNSPLHF.

V usage is TRBV6-5 and J usage is TRBJ2-7; TRBD2 agrees at 7 bases. Germline CDR1 reads MNHEY; CDR2 reads SVGAGI. This CDR3 region has 14 residues. Losses at the gene ends were 5 bases for V and 4 bases for J; bases not matched to a gene: 8. CDR3 sequence (DNA): TGTGCCAGCAGTCGGGGGACTAAAACTTACGAGCAGTACTTC. Translation: CASSRGTKTYEQYF.

There are a few counts of this clone. CDR3 loop: CSVSSGGDQPQHF. DNA of the CDR3: TGCAGCGTCTCCTCAGGGGGCGACCAGCCCCAGCATTTT. The chain has TRBV29-1 and TRBJ1-5; the match to TRBD1 covers 8 bases. V lost 6 bases and J lost 7; bases outside the gene matches: 8. Germline CDR1 reads SQVTM; CDR2 reads ANQGSEA. The CDR3 runs to 13 residues.

This clone was counted only a few times. This chain uses TRBV6-6 with TRBJ2-7; 8 bases map to TRBD1. CDR3 length equals 16 residues. Germline loops: CDR1 MNHNY, CDR2 SVGAGI (reference sequence). V lost 1 base, J lost 3 bases, and 8 bases stayed unmatched. The CDR3 DNA follows: TGTGCCAGCAGTTACTTCAGGGGGCCCCTCTACTACGAGCAGTACTTC. Protein sequence: CASSYFRGPLYYEQYF.

The chain carries TRBV30 and TRBJ2-7; 13 positions match TRBD2. The germline gives CDR1 GTSNPN, CDR2 SVGIG (reference sequence). The ends lost 7 bases at V and 6 bases at J; junction bases unmatched: 6. The CDR3 is 13 amino acids. The CDR3, as DNA: TGTGCCTCTGCGCGGACTAGCGGGAGCGAGCAGTACTTC. Its protein product is CASARTSGSEQYF.

The V gene is TRBV28, the J gene TRBJ1-5, with D unresolved. Germline CDR1 is MDHEN and CDR2 is SYDVKM. Between the trimmed V and J ends, which lost 4 bases and 16 bases, there was a span of 17 bases. CDR3 size: 12 residues. CDR3 region: CASSSTAAKAHF. The CDR3 DNA follows: TGTGCCAGCAGTTCCACAGCAGCCAAGGCTCATTTT.

The chain links TRBV5-4 to TRBJ1-1, with D tentatively TRBD1 (6 bases). V lost 4 bases and J 1 base, leaving 11 bases between the germline ends. Germline CDR1 reads SGHNT; CDR2 reads YYREEE (reference sequence). The length of the CDR3 is 14 residues. CDR3 DNA: TGTGCCAGCAGCCAGGGGCAGCCGAACACTGAAGCTTTCTTT. It specifies CASSQGQPNTEAFF.

The chain combines TRBV2 with TRBJ1-5; D is uncertain. Trimming stripped 3 bases from V and 6 bases from J, with 12 bases between. There are 14 residues in the CDR3. The germline V gene encodes CDR1 SNHLY and CDR2 FYNNEI. CDR3 coding DNA: TGTGCCAGCAGTGATCAGCCTGGGAGTCAGCCCCAGCATTTT. This translates into CASSDQPGSQPQHF. Full variable domain (missing parts from reference TRBV2 and TRBJ1-5): EPEVTQTPSHQVTQMGQEVILRCVPISNHLYFYWYRQILGQKVEFLVSFYNNEISEKSEIFDDQFSVERPDGSNFTLKIRSTKLEDSAMYFCASSDQPGSQPQHFGDGTRLSIL.

J is TRBJ2-1 and V is TRBV18, with a tentative D call TRBD2 (5 bases). This CDR3 contains 13 residues. The germline V and J ends were trimmed by 2 bases and 5 bases, with 7 bases remaining between them. Germline-derived CDR1 and CDR2 are KGHSH and LQKENI. CDR3 region: CASSPTRDNEQFF. CDR3 sequence (DNA): TGTGCCAGCTCACCAACTAGAGACAATGAGCAGTTCTTC.

CDR3 coding DNA: TGCGCCAGCAGCCAGGGACTCGTGAACACTGAAGCTTTCTTT. Translating it yields CASSQGLVNTEAFF. The chain couples TRBV5-1 to TRBJ1-1; perhaps TRBD1 as D (5 bases). The length of the CDR3 is 14 residues. From germline, CDR1 is SGHRS and CDR2 YFSETQ. V lost 4 bases and J 0 bases, leaving 10 bases between the germline ends.

This sequence joins TRBV19 and TRBJ2-5; TRBD2 matches at 12 bases. The CDR3 is 14 residues long. The J segment lost 5 bases and the V segment lost 3 bases, leaving 1 base of the junction unmatched. Looked up from germline, CDR1 is LNHDA and CDR2 is SQIVND (reference sequence). In nucleotides, the CDR3 is TGTGCCAGTAGTATTACTAGCGGGAGGGAGACCCAGTACTTC. Translation: CASSITSGRETQYF.

The V and J genes are TRBV28 and TRBJ2-5; 9 bases map to TRBD2. V lost 10 bases and J lost 2; bases outside the gene matches: 5. The CDR3 runs 13 residues. Germline CDR1 reads MDHEN; CDR2 reads SYDVKM. As DNA, the CDR3 is TGTGCCACCTGGACTAGCGTGCAAGAGACCCAGTACTTC. It translates to CATWTSVQETQYF.

The genes are TRBV7-9 and TRBJ1-2; TRBD1 is a possible D gene (5 bases). CDR1 SEHNR and CDR2 FQNEAQ come from the germline V gene (reference sequence). The CDR3 length is 12 residues. V shed 1 base and J shed 5 bases, with 5 bases lying between them. CDR3 DNA: TGTGCCAGCAGCTTAGGACAGTATGGCTACACCTTC. Translation gives CASSLGQYGYTF. Full variable domain (rest looked up from reference TRBV7-9 and TRBJ1-2): DTGVSQNPRHKITKRGQNVTFRCDPISEHNRLYWYRQTLGQGPEFLTYFQNEAQLEKSRLLSDRFSAERPKGSFSTLEIQRTEQGDSAMYLCASSLGQYGYTFGSGTRLTVV.

Worth noting for this clone: Other nucleotide sequences from this sample produce the same CDR3. V is TRBV5-1 and J is TRBJ2-1, with 10 bases matching TRBD1. V was pared by 4 bases and J by 2 bases, with 3 bases of the junction left unmatched. Germline CDR1 reads SGHRS; CDR2 reads YFSETQ. The CDR3 length is 15 residues. CDR3 sequence: CASSPGQGAYNEQFF. CDR3 sequence (DNA): TGCGCCAGCAGCCCTGGACAGGGGGCCTACAATGAGCAGTTCTTC. The full variable domain, in which reference TRBV5-1 and TRBJ2-1 provide the parts outside the CDR3, is KAGVTQTPRYLIKTRGQQVTLSCSPISGHRSVSWYQQTPGQGLQFLFEYFSETQRNKGNFPGRFSGRQFSNSRSEMNVSTLELGDSALYLCASSPGQGAYNEQFFGPGTRLTVL.

This clone appeared once. One junction end does not reproduce the germline sequence, and a read error may be involved. This chain joins TRBV7-9 and TRBJ1-1, with a possible D match to TRBD1 (6 bases). CDR1 is SEHNR, CDR2 FQNEAQ, per germline (reference sequence). CDR3 length: 15 residues. In nucleotides, the CDR3 is TGTTCCAGCAGCTTAGGTCCCAGGGGGAACACTGAAGCTTTCTTT. Translated, it gives CSSSLGPRGNTEAFF.

This chain uses TRBV18 with TRBJ2-5; TRBD2 aligns across 11 bases. The tail of the sequence fits TRBJ2-7 better, so the J call may be wrong. This CDR3 comprises 18 residues. The germline gives CDR1 KGHSH, CDR2 LQKENI. The CDR3 nucleotides are TGTGCCAGCTCACCGCTGGGGACTAGCGGAGCTAGCTCCTACGAGCAGTACTTC. It translates to CASSPLGTSGASSYEQYF.

The J gene is TRBJ1-5, the V gene TRBV10-3; D is unclear. CDR3 length: 13 amino acids. Germline CDR1 is ENHRY and CDR2 is SYGVKD. The V gene lost 7 bases and the J gene lost 4 bases, with 11 bases spanning the gap. The CDR3 DNA reads as TGTGCCATCACTGGCGGTGGAAATCAGCCCCAGCATTTT. It translates to CAITGGGNQPQHF.

The genes are TRBV10-3 and TRBJ2-1; D is perhaps TRBD1 (6 bases). Trimming removed 6 bases from V and 6 bases from J, with 15 bases in between. Germline V gene lookup returns CDR1 ENHRY and CDR2 SYGVKD. The CDR3 runs to 14 residues. The CDR3 reads CAISLDNRVNEQFF. The CDR3 DNA reads as TGTGCCATCAGCCTTGATAACAGGGTCAATGAGCAGTTCTTC.

V and J are TRBV5-5 and TRBJ2-7; 8 bases map to TRBD1. Germline CDR1 reads SGHKS; CDR2 reads YYEKEE (reference sequence). CDR3 size: 17 residues. The junction had 15 bases not matched to a gene; V was cut back by 2 bases and J by 5 bases. CDR3: CASSFQAGTGFIHEQYF. In DNA form, the CDR3 reads TGTGCCAGCAGCTTCCAAGCCGGGACAGGATTTATCCACGAGCAGTACTTC. Supplemented by reference TRBV5-5 and TRBJ2-7, the full variable domain reads DAGVTQSPTHLIKTRGQQVTLRCSPISGHKSVSWYQQVLGQGPQFIFQYYEKEERGRGNFPDRFSARQFPNYSSELNVNALLLGDSALYLCASSFQAGTGFIHEQYFGPGTRLTVT.

The chain's CDR3 is CASSAGGSGYTF. DNA for the CDR3: TGTGCCAGCAGTGCAGGGGGCTCTGGCTACACCTTC. V and J are TRBV28 and TRBJ1-2; 8 positions match TRBD1. J gave up 7 bases and V 5 bases, and 3 bases lay outside the gene matches. Germline V gene lookup returns CDR1 MDHEN and CDR2 SYDVKM. CDR3 length: 12 residues.

This clone was counted only a few times. The V gene is TRBV7-9, the J gene TRBJ1-2, with D possibly being TRBD1 (6 bases). The CDR3 totals 14 residues. Deletions cut 1 base from V and 4 bases from J, with 10 bases between. Germline assignment: CDR1 SEHNR and CDR2 FQNEAQ (reference sequence). The CDR3 sequence is CASSLGDTLYGYTF. CDR3 nucleotide sequence: TGTGCCAGCAGCTTAGGGGACACCCTCTATGGCTACACCTTC.

The J gene is TRBJ2-7, the V gene TRBV7-3, with TRBD2 matching over 9 bases. CDR1 and CDR2 (germline): SGHTA, FQGTGA. The length of the CDR3 is 16 residues. V gave up 2 bases and J gave up 5 bases; unmatched junction bases: 10. The CDR3 protein is CASSLLGGRAPDEQYF. The CDR3 DNA sequence: TGTGCCAGCAGCTTATTGGGCGGGAGGGCCCCTGACGAGCAGTACTTC.

This clone was seen once. The chain has TRBV27 and TRBJ2-7; no definite D call. The CDR3 sequence is 11 residues long. Looked up from germline, CDR1 is MNHEY and CDR2 is SMNVEV (reference sequence). V lost 2 bases to trimming and J lost 6 bases, with 5 bases between them. The CDR3 coding sequence is TGTGCCAGCAGTTTAGGCTCCGAGCAGTACTTC. Protein product: CASSLGSEQYF.

This sequence joins TRBV21-1 and TRBJ1-2; the table's D gene call, TRBD1, was not cross checked with the DNA. TRBV21-1 is deemed a pseudogene. CDR3 size: 15 residues. This chain's CDR3 is CASSKVGHLFYGYTF. CDR3 coding DNA: TGTGCCAGCAGCAAAGTGGGCCACCTGTTCTATGGCTACACCTTC.

The rearrangement links TRBV13 to TRBJ2-5; D might be TRBD2 (6 bases). Germline V gene lookup returns CDR1 PRHDT and CDR2 FYEKMQ (reference sequence). CDR3 length: 14 residues. V was clipped by 5 bases and J by 1 base, with 11 bases between them. DNA of the CDR3: TGTGCCAGCAGCCACCGGGAGCTCCAAGAGACCCAGTACTTC. Its protein product is CASSHRELQETQYF.